This TCR beta chain was recovered during a study of cytomegalovirus exposure and HLA in healthy donors. Whole-study context: A subsequent analysis reported that the roughly 120 validation repertoires were produced on the same platform that had also been used for the roughly 700 first-cohort repertoires.

For this clone: Its antigen is currently unknown.

Some clones are missing from TCRdb's copy, which holds only in-frame ones; the method was immunoSEQ multiplex PCR. The sample carries approximately 150,000 clones, approximately 89% recorded once. Study-wide findings and caveats: Overall, approximately 150 TCR beta chains were annotated as cytomegalovirus-associated.

Germline assignment: CDR1 MNHNY and CDR2 SVGAGI (reference sequence). This CDR3 is built from 14 residues. V trimming: 8 bases; J trimming: 8 bases; junction bases outside the gene matches: 11. The sequence came from a man aged 18 to 29 in good health and CMV-seronegative. The sequencing sample was made of PBMCs. This chain connects TRBV6-6 to TRBJ2-1; the match to TRBD2 covers 8 bases. CDR3 residues: CASAQGLDSDEQFF. The CDR3, as DNA: TGTGCCAGCGCCCAGGGACTAGATTCGGATGAGCAGTTCTTC.